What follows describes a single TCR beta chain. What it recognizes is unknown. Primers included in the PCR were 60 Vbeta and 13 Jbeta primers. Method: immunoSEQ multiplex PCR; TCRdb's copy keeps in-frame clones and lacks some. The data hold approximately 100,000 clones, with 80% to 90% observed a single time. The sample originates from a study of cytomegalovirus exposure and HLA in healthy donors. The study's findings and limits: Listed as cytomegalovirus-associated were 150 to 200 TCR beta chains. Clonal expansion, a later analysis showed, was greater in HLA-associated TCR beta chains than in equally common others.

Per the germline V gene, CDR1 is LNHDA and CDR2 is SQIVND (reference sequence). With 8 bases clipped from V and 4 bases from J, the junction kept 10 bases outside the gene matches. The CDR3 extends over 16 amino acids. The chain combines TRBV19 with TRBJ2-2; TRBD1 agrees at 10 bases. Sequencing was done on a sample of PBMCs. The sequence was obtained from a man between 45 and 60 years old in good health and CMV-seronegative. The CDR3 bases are TGTGCCAGTCGTAAGAATGGACAGGGGGGCACCGGGGAGCTGTTTTTT. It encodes CASRKNGQGGTGELFF.